This entry describes one TCR beta chain. The record originates from a study of technical replicates of blood from several donors. Measured with immunoSEQ multiplex PCR; TCRdb has only the in-frame clones, and not every one. The sample has under 90,000 clones; 92% are singletons. Per germline, CDR1 SGHAT and CDR2 FQNNGV. Trimming pared 1 base from V and 4 bases from J, leaving 13 bases between. This CDR3 has 16 amino acids. This TCR came from a human donor in good health. Source material: T cells isolated from PBMCs. The V and J genes are TRBV11-2 and TRBJ2-2, with D possibly being TRBD1 (5 bases). The DNA for the CDR3 is TGTGCCAGCAGCTTAGTGGGGCAGGTGGGCACCGGGGAGCTGTTTTTT. Protein sequence: CASSLVGQVGTGELFF. The full variable domain, in which reference TRBV11-2 and TRBJ2-2 provide the parts outside the CDR3, is EAGVAQSPRYKIIEKRQSVAFWCNPISGHATLYWYQQILGQGPKLLIQFQNNGVVDDSQLPKDRFSAERLKGVDSTLKIQPAKLEDSAVYLCASSLVGQVGTGELFFGEGSRLTVL.